This is a list of T cell receptor beta chains from one sample in a study of T-cell reconstitution after alpha-beta-depleted transplantation in children. TCRdb passed the PCR reads through MiXCR, listing each CDR3 protein once. Seen here are under 750,000 distinct CDR3 sequences, roughly 23% observed once, and the top ten hold 12% to 15%. The sample here was PBMCs, mostly from graft donor cells, taken 360 days after TCRalphabeta/CD19-depleted stem cell transplant. Receptor source: a boy under two years old who had a stem cell transplant for acute myeloid leukemia, so the T cells may come from the graft donor. The CDR3 runs from the conserved cysteine through the conserved F or W. The D gene is left open where the match is weak. Rows may omit the clone size; those that give it use once, few, many or a size class.

V: TRBV5-5; J: TRBJ2-7; size: .; D: TRBD1; CDR3: CASSSGQVFSEQYF; DNA: TGTGCCAGCAGCTCGGGACAGGTCTTCTCCGAGCAGTACTTC
V: TRBV12-3/TRBV12-4; J: TRBJ2-3; size: many; D: .; CDR3: CASREQDTQYF; DNA: TGTGCCAGCAGAGAACAGGATACGCAGTATTTT
V: TRBV29-1; J: TRBJ2-5; size: many; D: .; CDR3: CSVEGYRGGETQYF; DNA: TGCAGCGTTGAAGGCTACAGGGGGGGAGAGACCCAGTACTTC
V: TRBV7-6; J: TRBJ2-1; size: few; D: TRBD2; CDR3: CASSKGLGNEQFF; DNA: TGTGCCAGCAGCAAGGGACTAGGCAATGAGCAGTTCTTC
V: TRBV3-1; J: TRBJ2-3; size: .; D: .; CDR3: CASSQVGRGDTQYF; DNA: TGTGCCAGCAGCCAAGTGGGCAGAGGGGATACGCAGTATTTT
V: TRBV6-5; J: TRBJ2-7; size: .; D: .; CDR3: CASSYTALGEQYF; DNA: TGTGCCAGCAGTTATACGGCACTCGGCGAGCAGTACTTC
V: TRBV5-1; J: TRBJ2-2; size: many; D: TRBD2; CDR3: CASSLDGLEAGELFF; DNA: TGCGCCAGCAGCTTGGACGGACTAGAGGCCGGGGAGCTGTTTTTT
V: TRBV7-2; J: TRBJ2-1; size: .; D: .; CDR3: CASSRWLGDEQFF; DNA: TGTGCCAGCAGCCGTTGGTTGGGGGATGAGCAGTTCTTC
V: TRBV20-1; J: TRBJ2-2; size: many; D: .; CDR3: CSARRITHREAGELFF; DNA: TGCAGTGCTCGAAGGATCACTCACAGGGAGGCCGGGGAGCTGTTTTTT
V: TRBV20-1; J: TRBJ2-3; size: many; D: TRBD2; CDR3: CSARKPSGSTDTQYF; DNA: TGCAGTGCTAGAAAGCCTAGCGGTAGCACAGATACGCAGTATTTT
V: TRBV6-5; J: TRBJ2-4; size: .; D: .; CDR3: CASSYVGGSKNIQYF; DNA: TGTGCCAGCAGTTACGTGGGGGGTTCCAAAAACATTCAGTACTTC
V: TRBV19; J: TRBJ2-2; size: many; D: .; CDR3: CASSIYTGELFF; DNA: TGTGCCAGTTCCATTTACACCGGGGAGCTGTTTTTT
V: TRBV5-1; J: TRBJ1-3; size: many; D: .; CDR3: CASSLAAGNTIYF; DNA: TGCGCCAGCAGCTTGGCAGCCGGAAACACCATATATTTT
V: TRBV29-1; J: TRBJ1-2; size: few; D: .; CDR3: CSVDREADGYTF; DNA: TGCAGCGTTGACAGGGAGGCGGATGGCTACACCTTC
V: TRBV20-1; J: TRBJ2-5; size: many; D: .; CDR3: CSASILYQETQYF; DNA: TGCAGTGCTTCTATTCTATACCAAGAGACCCAGTACTTC
V: TRBV20-1; J: TRBJ1-4; size: few; D: TRBD1; CDR3: CSANRDRVNEKLFF; DNA: TGCAGTGCTAACCGGGACAGGGTGAATGAAAAACTGTTTTTT
V: TRBV7-3; J: TRBJ1-1; size: many; D: .; CDR3: CASSSQGPNTEAFF; DNA: TGTGCCAGCAGCTCACAGGGCCCGAACACTGAAGCTTTCTTT
V: TRBV7-4; J: TRBJ2-4; size: many; D: .; CDR3: CASSEKGGRSEDIQYF; DNA: TGTGCCAGCAGCGAGAAAGGGGGGAGGAGTGAAGACATTCAGTACTTC
V: TRBV7-9; J: TRBJ2-3; size: many; D: .; CDR3: CASSLFRTSSTDTQYF; DNA: TGTGCCAGCAGCTTATTTAGGACGTCCAGCACAGATACGCAGTATTTT
V: TRBV9; J: TRBJ2-3; size: few; D: .; CDR3: CASSLFDEPRLTDTQYF; DNA: TGTGCCAGCAGCCTTTTCGACGAGCCGAGGTTGACAGATACGCAGTATTTT
V: TRBV28; J: TRBJ1-3; size: many; D: .; CDR3: CASPTGPSQRNTIYF; DNA: TGTGCCAGCCCTACCGGACCTTCGCAGAGAAACACCATATATTTT
V: TRBV21-1; J: TRBJ2-7; size: many; D: .; CDR3: CASSKDHRDRGHEQYF; DNA: TGTGCCAGCAGCAAAGACCATCGGGACAGGGGCCACGAGCAGTACTTC
V: TRBV5-1; J: TRBJ2-2; size: many; D: TRBD2; CDR3: CASSLGSGGDTGELFF; DNA: TGCGCCAGCAGCTTGGGTAGCGGGGGAGATACCGGGGAGCTGTTTTTT
V: TRBV6-2/TRBV6-3; J: TRBJ1-2; size: .; D: TRBD1; CDR3: CASSLGQGLAF; DNA: TGTGCCAGCAGCCTCGGACAGGGACTCGCCTTC
V: TRBV20-1; J: TRBJ2-5; size: many; D: .; CDR3: CSADGWAVQETQYF; DNA: TGCAGTGCCGACGGGTGGGCAGTCCAAGAGACCCAGTACTTC
V: TRBV20-1; J: TRBJ2-7; size: few; D: .; CDR3: CSARDDLPAYEQYF; DNA: TGCAGTGCTAGAGATGACCTTCCAGCCTACGAGCAGTACTTC
V: TRBV14; J: TRBJ2-6; size: .; D: .; CDR3: CASSQVFGPYIPGANVLTF; DNA: TGTGCCAGCAGCCAAGTATTTGGCCCTTACATACCTGGGGCCAACGTCCTGACTTTC
V: TRBV13; J: TRBJ1-2; size: few; D: TRBD1; CDR3: CASSPDRQGYTF; DNA: TGTGCCAGCAGCCCGGACAGGCAGGGCTACACCTTC
V: TRBV5-5; J: TRBJ2-5; size: few; D: .; CDR3: CASSLLDSRPETQYF; DNA: TGTGCCAGCAGCTTGCTGGACTCCCGTCCAGAGACCCAGTACTTC
V: TRBV4-1; J: TRBJ2-5; size: few; D: .; CDR3: CASSQWTEETQYF; DNA: TGCGCCAGCAGCCAATGGACGGAAGAGACCCAGTACTTC
V: TRBV5-1; J: TRBJ1-2; size: many; D: TRBD1; CDR3: CASSFGGQGTSTF; DNA: TGCGCCAGCAGCTTCGGGGGACAGGGAACATCCACCTTC
V: TRBV2; J: TRBJ2-7; size: .; D: .; CDR3: CASSGGRQVYEQYF; DNA: TGTGCCAGCAGTGGCGGCCGGCAGGTCTACGAGCAGTACTTC
V: TRBV6-5; J: TRBJ2-5; size: many; D: .; CDR3: CASSYSGEETQYF; DNA: TGTGCCAGCAGTTACTCGGGTGAAGAGACCCAGTACTTC
V: TRBV29-1; J: TRBJ2-7; size: many; D: .; CDR3: CSATQGSYYEQYF; DNA: TGCAGCGCAACACAGGGATCTTACTACGAGCAGTACTTC
V: TRBV11-2; J: TRBJ2-5; size: few; D: .; CDR3: CASSLLLGAGQETQYF; DNA: TGTGCCAGCAGCTTACTGCTGGGGGCGGGGCAAGAGACCCAGTACTTC
V: TRBV20-1; J: TRBJ2-3; size: few; D: .; CDR3: CSASPVTSDTQYF; DNA: TGCAGTGCTAGTCCCGTTACTTCAGATACGCAGTATTTT
V: TRBV5-1; J: TRBJ2-7; size: .; D: .; CDR3: CASSLRQATYEQYF; DNA: TGCGCCAGCAGCTTGCGGCAGGCCACCTACGAGCAGTACTTC
V: TRBV7-2; J: TRBJ2-1; size: few; D: .; CDR3: CASSSPREQFF; DNA: TGTGCCAGCAGCTCCCCGAGGGAGCAGTTCTTC
V: TRBV12-3/TRBV12-4; J: TRBJ1-1; size: many; D: .; CDR3: CASSLLGGTEAFF; DNA: TGTGCCAGCAGTTTACTAGGGGGCACTGAAGCTTTCTTT
V: TRBV5-6; J: TRBJ2-1; size: .; D: .; CDR3: CASSVTTTGFSYNEQFF; DNA: TGTGCCAGCAGCGTAACGACGACAGGTTTCTCCTACAATGAGCAGTTCTTC
V: TRBV6-1; J: TRBJ1-6; size: .; D: .; CDR3: CATRPLHF; DNA: TGTGCCACCAGACCCCTCCACTTT
V: TRBV9; J: TRBJ2-1; size: few; D: .; CDR3: CASSGVGRNDQFF; DNA: TGTGCCAGCAGCGGTGTAGGGAGGAATGATCAGTTCTTC
V: TRBV28; J: TRBJ2-7; size: .; D: .; CDR3: CASSFTGEQYF; DNA: TGTGCCAGCAGTTTCACCGGCGAGCAGTACTTC
V: TRBV11-2; J: TRBJ2-1; size: few; D: .; CDR3: CASSPTIGRNNEQFF; DNA: TGTGCCAGCAGCCCCACCATTGGGCGGAACAATGAGCAGTTCTTC
V: TRBV20-1; J: TRBJ1-1; size: few; D: .; CDR3: CSARRSGLNTEAFF; DNA: TGCAGTGCTAGAAGGTCGGGACTGAACACTGAAGCTTTCTTT
V: TRBV7-6; J: TRBJ2-2; size: .; D: TRBD1; CDR3: CASSSGGGTGELFF; DNA: TGTGCCAGCAGTTCAGGGGGTGGCACCGGGGAGCTGTTTTTT
V: TRBV4-1; J: TRBJ1-2; size: many; D: .; CDR3: CASSQVEGYGYTF; DNA: TGCGCCAGCAGCCAAGTGGAGGGCTATGGCTACACCTTC
V: TRBV5-1; J: TRBJ2-3; size: .; D: .; CDR3: CASSRSPRDFTDTQYF; DNA: TGCGCCAGCAGCAGGTCCCCTAGGGACTTCACAGATACGCAGTATTTT
V: TRBV9; J: TRBJ2-7; size: many; D: .; CDR3: CASSVGKGSYEQYF; DNA: TGTGCCAGCAGCGTAGGAAAAGGGTCCTACGAGCAGTACTTC
V: TRBV12-3/TRBV12-4; J: TRBJ2-7; size: few; D: .; CDR3: CASSLRPQNEQYF; DNA: TGTGCCAGCAGTTTAAGGCCTCAGAACGAGCAGTACTTC
V: TRBV5-1; J: TRBJ2-1; size: few; D: TRBD1; CDR3: CASSSNRGAHSYNEQFF; DNA: TGCGCCAGCAGCTCTAACAGGGGGGCACACTCCTACAATGAGCAGTTCTTC
V: TRBV12-3/TRBV12-4; J: TRBJ2-2; size: many; D: .; CDR3: CASSTGPGDTGELFF; DNA: TGTGCCAGCAGTACGGGACCAGGGGACACCGGGGAGCTGTTTTTT
V: TRBV29-1; J: TRBJ2-5; size: .; D: TRBD1; CDR3: CSVWTGGPQETQYF; DNA: TGCAGCGTTTGGACAGGGGGCCCGCAAGAGACCCAGTACTTC